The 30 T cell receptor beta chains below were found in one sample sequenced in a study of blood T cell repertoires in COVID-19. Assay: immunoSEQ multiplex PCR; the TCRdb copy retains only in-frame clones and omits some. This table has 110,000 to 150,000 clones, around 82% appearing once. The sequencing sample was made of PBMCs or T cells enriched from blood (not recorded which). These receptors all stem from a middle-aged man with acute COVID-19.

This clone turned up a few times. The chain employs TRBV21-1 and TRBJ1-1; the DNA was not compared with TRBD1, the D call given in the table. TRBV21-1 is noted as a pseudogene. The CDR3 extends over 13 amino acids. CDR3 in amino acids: CASSKGPNTEAFF. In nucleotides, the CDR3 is TGTGCCAGCAGCAAGGGGCCGAACACTGAAGCTTTCTTT.

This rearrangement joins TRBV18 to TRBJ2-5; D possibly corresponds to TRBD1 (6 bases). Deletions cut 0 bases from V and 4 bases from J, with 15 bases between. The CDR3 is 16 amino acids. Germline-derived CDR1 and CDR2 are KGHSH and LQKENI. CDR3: CASSPPPAGVVETQYF. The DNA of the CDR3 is TGTGCCAGCTCACCACCACCCGCAGGGGTTGTAGAGACCCAGTACTTC.

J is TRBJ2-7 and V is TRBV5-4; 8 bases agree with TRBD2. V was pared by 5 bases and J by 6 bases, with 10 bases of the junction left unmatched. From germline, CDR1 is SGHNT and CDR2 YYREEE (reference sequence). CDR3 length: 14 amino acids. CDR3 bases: TGTGCCAGCAGTTCTCCGGGACTAGGACTCGAGCAGTACTTC. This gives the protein CASSSPGLGLEQYF.

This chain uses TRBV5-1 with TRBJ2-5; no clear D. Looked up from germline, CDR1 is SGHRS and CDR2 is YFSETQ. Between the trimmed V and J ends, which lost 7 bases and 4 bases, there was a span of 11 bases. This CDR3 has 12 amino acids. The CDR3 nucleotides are TGCGCCAGCTCCCCGGTTGGAGAGACCCAGTACTTC. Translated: CASSPVGETQYF.

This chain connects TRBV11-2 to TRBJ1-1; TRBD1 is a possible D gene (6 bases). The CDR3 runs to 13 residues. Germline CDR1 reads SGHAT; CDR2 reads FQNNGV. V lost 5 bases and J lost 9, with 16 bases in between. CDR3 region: CASSLQGRGKAFF. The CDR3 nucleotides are TGTGCCAGCAGCCTTCAGGGGCGAGGGAAAGCTTTCTTT.

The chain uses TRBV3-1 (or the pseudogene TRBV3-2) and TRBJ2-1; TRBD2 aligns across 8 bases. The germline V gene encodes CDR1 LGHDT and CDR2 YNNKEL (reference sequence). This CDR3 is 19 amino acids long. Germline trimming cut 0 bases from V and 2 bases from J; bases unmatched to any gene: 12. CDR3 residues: CASSQESGKEREPYNEQFF. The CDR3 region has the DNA TGTGCCAGCAGCCAAGAATCGGGAAAGGAGCGGGAGCCCTACAATGAGCAGTTCTTC.

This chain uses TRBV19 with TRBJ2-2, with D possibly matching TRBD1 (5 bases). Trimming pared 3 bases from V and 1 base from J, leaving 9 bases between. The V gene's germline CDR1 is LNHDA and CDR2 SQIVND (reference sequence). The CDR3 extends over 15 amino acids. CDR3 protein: CASSMSRENTGELFF. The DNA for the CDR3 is TGTGCCAGTAGTATGTCCAGGGAGAACACCGGGGAGCTGTTTTTT.

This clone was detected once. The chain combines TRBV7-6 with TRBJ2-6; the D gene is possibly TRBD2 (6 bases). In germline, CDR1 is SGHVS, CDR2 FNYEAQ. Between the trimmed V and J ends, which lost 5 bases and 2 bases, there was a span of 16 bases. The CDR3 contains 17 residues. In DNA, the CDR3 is TGTGCCAGCAGCCCCCGGGCGGCGGGACCTGGGGCCAACGTCCTGACTTTC. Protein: CASSPRAAGPGANVLTF.

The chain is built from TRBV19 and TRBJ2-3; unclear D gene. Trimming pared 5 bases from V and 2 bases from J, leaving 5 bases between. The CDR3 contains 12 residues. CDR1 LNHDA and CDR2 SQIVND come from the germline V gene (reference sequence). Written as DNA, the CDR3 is TGTGCCAGTAGTGTAAACACAGATACGCAGTATTTT. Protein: CASSVNTDTQYF.

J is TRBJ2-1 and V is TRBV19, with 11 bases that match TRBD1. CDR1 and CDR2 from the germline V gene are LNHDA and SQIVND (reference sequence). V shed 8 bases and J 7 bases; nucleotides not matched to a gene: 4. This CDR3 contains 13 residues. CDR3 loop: CASGDRGENEQFF. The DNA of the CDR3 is TGTGCCAGTGGGGACAGGGGGGAGAATGAGCAGTTCTTC.

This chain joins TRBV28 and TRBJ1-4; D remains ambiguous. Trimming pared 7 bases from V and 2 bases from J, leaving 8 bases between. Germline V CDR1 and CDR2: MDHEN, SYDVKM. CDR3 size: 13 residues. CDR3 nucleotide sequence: TGTGCCAGCAAACCCACTACTAATGAAAAACTGTTTTTT. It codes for CASKPTTNEKLFF.

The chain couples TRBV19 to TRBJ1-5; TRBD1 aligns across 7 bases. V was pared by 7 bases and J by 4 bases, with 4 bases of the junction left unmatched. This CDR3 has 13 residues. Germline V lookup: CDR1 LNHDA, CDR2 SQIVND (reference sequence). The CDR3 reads CASKEGANQPQHF. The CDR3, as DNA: TGTGCCAGTAAAGAGGGGGCAAATCAGCCCCAGCATTTT.

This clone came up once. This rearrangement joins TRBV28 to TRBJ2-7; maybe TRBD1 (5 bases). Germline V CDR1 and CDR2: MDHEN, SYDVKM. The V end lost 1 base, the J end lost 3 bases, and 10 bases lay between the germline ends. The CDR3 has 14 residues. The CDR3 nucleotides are TGTGCCAGCAGTTTATCCCGGCAGGGCTACGAGCAGTACTTC. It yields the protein CASSLSRQGYEQYF.

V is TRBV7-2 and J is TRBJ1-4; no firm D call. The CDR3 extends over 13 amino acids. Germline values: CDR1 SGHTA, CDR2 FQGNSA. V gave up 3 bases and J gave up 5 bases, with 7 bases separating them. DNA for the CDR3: TGTGCCAGCAGCTTCAGTACGAATGAAAAACTGTTTTTT. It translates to CASSFSTNEKLFF. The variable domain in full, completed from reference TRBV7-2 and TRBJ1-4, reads GAGVSQSPSNKVTEKGKDVELRCDPISGHTALYWYRQSLGQGLEFLIYFQGNSAPDKSGLPSDRFSAERTGGSVSTLTIQRTQQEDSAVYLCASSFSTNEKLFFGSGTQLSVL.

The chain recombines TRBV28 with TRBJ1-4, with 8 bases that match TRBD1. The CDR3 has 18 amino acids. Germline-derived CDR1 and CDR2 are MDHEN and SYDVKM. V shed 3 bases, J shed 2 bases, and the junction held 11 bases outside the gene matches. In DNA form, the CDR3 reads TGTGCCAGCAGTTTTGTCCCGGACAGGGAGGAGACTAATGAAAAACTGTTTTTT. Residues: CASSFVPDREETNEKLFF.

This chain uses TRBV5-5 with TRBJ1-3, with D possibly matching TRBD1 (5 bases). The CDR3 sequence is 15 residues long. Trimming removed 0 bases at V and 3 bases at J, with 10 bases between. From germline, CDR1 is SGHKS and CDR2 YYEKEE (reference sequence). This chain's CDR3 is CASSLEAGIGNTIYF. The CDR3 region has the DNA TGTGCCAGCAGCTTGGAGGCAGGGATTGGAAACACCATATATTTT.

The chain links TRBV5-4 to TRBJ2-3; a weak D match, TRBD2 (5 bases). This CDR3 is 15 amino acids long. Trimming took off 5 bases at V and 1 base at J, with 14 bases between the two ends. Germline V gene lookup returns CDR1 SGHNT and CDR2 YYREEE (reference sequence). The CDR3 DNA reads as TGTGCCAGCAGTCCTGACCCCGGGGGCACAGATACGCAGTATTTT. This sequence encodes CASSPDPGGTDTQYF.

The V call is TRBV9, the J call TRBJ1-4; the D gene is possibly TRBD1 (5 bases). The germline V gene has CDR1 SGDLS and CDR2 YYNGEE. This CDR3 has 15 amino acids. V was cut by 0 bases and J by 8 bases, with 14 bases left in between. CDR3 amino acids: CASSVGGPEGEKLFF. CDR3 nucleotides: TGTGCCAGCAGCGTAGGGGGCCCGGAGGGGGAAAAACTGTTTTTT.

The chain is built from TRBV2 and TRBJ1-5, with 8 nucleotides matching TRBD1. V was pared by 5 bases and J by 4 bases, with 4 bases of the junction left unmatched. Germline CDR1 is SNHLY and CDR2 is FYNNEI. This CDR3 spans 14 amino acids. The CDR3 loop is CASSPTGVNQPQHF. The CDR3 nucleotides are TGTGCCAGCAGTCCGACAGGGGTGAATCAGCCCCAGCATTTT.

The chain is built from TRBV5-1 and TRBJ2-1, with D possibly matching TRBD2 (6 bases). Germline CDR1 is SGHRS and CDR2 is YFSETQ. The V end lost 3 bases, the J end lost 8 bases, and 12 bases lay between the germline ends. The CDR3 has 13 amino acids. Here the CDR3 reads CASSSTSFDEQFF. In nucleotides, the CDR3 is TGCGCCAGCAGCTCGACTAGTTTCGATGAGCAGTTCTTC. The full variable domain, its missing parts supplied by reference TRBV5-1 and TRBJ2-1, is KAGVTQTPRYLIKTRGQQVTLSCSPISGHRSVSWYQQTPGQGLQFLFEYFSETQRNKGNFPGRFSGRQFSNSRSEMNVSTLELGDSALYLCASSSTSFDEQFFGPGTRLTVL.

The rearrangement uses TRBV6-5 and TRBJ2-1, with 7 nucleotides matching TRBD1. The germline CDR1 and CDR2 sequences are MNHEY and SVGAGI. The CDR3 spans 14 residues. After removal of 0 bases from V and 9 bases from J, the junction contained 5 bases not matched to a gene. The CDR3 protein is CASSYSRGLGEQFF. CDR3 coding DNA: TGTGCCAGCAGTTACTCGAGGGGGCTGGGTGAGCAGTTCTTC.

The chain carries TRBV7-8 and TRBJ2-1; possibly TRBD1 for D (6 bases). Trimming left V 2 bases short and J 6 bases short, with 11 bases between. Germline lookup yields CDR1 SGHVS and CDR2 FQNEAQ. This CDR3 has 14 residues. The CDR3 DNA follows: TGTGCCAGCAGCTTAAATAACAGGGTCAATGAGCAGTTCTTC. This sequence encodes CASSLNNRVNEQFF. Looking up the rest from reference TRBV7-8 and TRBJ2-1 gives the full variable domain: GAGVSQSPRYKVAKRGQDVALRCDPISGHVSLFWYQQALGQGPEFLTYFQNEAQLDKSGLPSDRFFAERPEGSVSTLKIQRTQQEDSAVYLCASSLNNRVNEQFFGPGTRLTVL.

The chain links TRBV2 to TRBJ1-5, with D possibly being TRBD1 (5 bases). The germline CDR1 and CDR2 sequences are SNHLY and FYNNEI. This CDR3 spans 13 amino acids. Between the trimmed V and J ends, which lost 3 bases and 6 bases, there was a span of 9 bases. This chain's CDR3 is CASSDQGGQPQHF. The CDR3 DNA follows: TGTGCCAGCAGTGATCAGGGAGGTCAGCCCCAGCATTTT.

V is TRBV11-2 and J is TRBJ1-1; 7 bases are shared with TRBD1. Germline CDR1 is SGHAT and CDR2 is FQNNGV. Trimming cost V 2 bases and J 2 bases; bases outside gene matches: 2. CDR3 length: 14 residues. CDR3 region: CASSLQGDNTEAFF. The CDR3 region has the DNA TGTGCCAGCAGCTTACAGGGGGACAACACTGAAGCTTTCTTT.

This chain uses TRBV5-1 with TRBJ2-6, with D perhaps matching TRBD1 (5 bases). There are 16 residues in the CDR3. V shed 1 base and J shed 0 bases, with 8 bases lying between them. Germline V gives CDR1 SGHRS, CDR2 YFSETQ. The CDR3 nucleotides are TGCGCCAGCAGCTTGACAGGTGGCTCTGGGGCCAACGTCCTGACTTTC. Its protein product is CASSLTGGSGANVLTF.

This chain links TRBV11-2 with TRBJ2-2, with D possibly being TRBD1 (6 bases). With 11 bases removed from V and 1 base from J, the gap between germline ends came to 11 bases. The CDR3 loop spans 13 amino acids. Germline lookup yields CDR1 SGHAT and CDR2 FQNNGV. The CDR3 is CAGGQQNTGELFF. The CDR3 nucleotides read TGTGCCGGAGGACAGCAGAACACCGGGGAGCTGTTTTTT.

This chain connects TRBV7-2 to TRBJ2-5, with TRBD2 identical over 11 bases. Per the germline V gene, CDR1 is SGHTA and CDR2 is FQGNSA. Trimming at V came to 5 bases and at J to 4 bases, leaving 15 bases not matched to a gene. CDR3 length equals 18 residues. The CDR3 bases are TGTGCCAGCAGCCCACGGCGGCTAGCGGGGGGCGGGGGAGAGACCCAGTACTTC. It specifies CASSPRRLAGGGGETQYF.

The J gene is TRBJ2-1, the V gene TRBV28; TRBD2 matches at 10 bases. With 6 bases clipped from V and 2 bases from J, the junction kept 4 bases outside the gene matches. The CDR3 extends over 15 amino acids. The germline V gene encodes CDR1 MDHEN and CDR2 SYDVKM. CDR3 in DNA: TGTGCCAGCAGCCTTCTAGCGGGAGCCTACAATGAGCAGTTCTTC. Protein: CASSLLAGAYNEQFF.

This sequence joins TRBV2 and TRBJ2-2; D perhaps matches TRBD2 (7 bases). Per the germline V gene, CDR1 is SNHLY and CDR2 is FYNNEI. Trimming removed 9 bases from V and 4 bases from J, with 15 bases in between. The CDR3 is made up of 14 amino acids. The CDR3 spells CASDRGAGTGELFF. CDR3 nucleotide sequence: TGTGCCAGTGATCGGGGGGCAGGCACCGGGGAGCTGTTTTTT.

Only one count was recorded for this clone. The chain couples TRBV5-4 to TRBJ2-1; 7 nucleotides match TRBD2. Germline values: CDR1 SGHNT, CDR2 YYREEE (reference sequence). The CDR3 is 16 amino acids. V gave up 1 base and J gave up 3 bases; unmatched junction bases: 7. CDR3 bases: TGTGCCAGCAGCTTGACGGGCGGGAGCAGCTACAATGAGCAGTTCTTC. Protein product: CASSLTGGSSYNEQFF. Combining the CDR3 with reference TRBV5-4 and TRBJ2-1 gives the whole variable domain ETGVTQSPTHLIKTRGQQVTLRCSSQSGHNTVSWYQQALGQGPQFIFQYYREEENGRGNFPPRFSGLQFPNYSSELNVNALELDDSALYLCASSLTGGSSYNEQFFGPGTRLTVL.